Listed here are 2 T cell receptor beta chains from one sample, sequenced in a study of cytomegalovirus exposure and HLA in healthy donors. The primer mix had 60 Vbeta and 13 Jbeta primers. This table comes from immunoSEQ multiplex PCR, and its TCRdb copy is limited to in-frame clones, with some not included. In the table there are approximately 160,000 clones, approximately 81% of which are singletons. The sample consisted of PBMCs. The receptor set was obtained from a man aged 18 to 29 in good health and CMV-seronegative.

The chain combines TRBV19 with TRBJ2-7, with D possibly TRBD1 on 5 matching bases. The CDR3 is 15 residues long. V lost 0 bases and J lost 0, with 9 bases in between. CDR1 and CDR2 from the germline V gene are LNHDA and SQIVND (reference sequence). DNA for the CDR3: TGTGCCAGTAGTATAGAGCAGGGAAGCTCCTACGAGCAGTACTTC. This codes for CASSIEQGSSYEQYF.

CDR3 nucleotides: TGTGCCAGCAGTTACCGCGGAGGGCCCCGAGAGACCCAGTACTTC. Translating gives CASSYRGGPRETQYF. This rearrangement joins TRBV6-5 to TRBJ2-5; D is possibly TRBD2 (6 bases). V gave up 2 bases and J gave up 4 bases, with 14 bases separating them. The CDR3 length is 15 residues. Germline assignment: CDR1 MNHEY and CDR2 SVGAGI.